Sequencing of this TCR beta chain was carried out in a study of cytomegalovirus exposure and HLA in healthy donors. Study outcomes and limitations: Cytomegalovirus association was listed for around 170 TCR beta chains. The majority of CMV-associated TCR beta chains were reported as apparently HLA-restricted in a later analysis.

This PCR relied on a set of 60 Vbeta primers and 13 Jbeta primers. Per the original methods: An analysis that came later counted around 80 million unique TCR beta chains, approximately 10 million shared. Clones were sequenced by immunoSEQ multiplex PCR, and TCRdb holds only the in-frame ones, with some missing. Clone size and V and J calls were adopted from that table, with D and trimming inferred from the DNA. Of some 180,000 clones listed, 77% are singletons. The length of the CDR3 is 14 residues. Germline values: CDR1 MNHNS, CDR2 SASEGT. The V end lost 4 bases, the J end lost 0 bases, and 8 bases lay between the germline ends. Only a few counts were recorded for this clone. Its antigen is unknown.

The chain links TRBV6-1 to TRBJ2-3; no definite D call. Sequenced material: PBMCs. The receptor's source is a man aged 18 to 29 in good health and CMV-seronegative. The CDR3 here is CASSVSRSTDTQYF. CDR3 nucleotide sequence: TGTGCCAGCAGTGTCTCGCGGAGCACAGATACGCAGTATTTT.